The clone carrying this TCR beta chain came up a few times. The data originate from a study of CD8+CD57+ T cells in acquired aplastic anemia. Genomic DNA templated the TCR beta VDJ and CDR3 profiling. TCRdb ran MiXCR on the reads and lists one entry per CDR3 protein. The data show around 200,000 distinct CDR3 sequences, about 59% seen once. Material: sorted CD4+, CD8+, or CD8+CD57+ T cells (not recorded which) from PBMCs. The clonotype originates from a human donor in good health.

The CDR3 loop is CASSLVQLAGGGGNEQFF. The DNA for the CDR3 is TGTGCCAGCAGCTTAGTTCAATTGGCGGGAGGAGGAGGGAATGAGCAGTTCTTC. The genes are TRBV7-6 and TRBJ2-1; the match to TRBD2 covers 8 bases. The V gene end was trimmed by 1 base and the J gene end by 7 bases; junction bases not matched to a gene: 15. The CDR3 has 18 amino acids. Germline lookup yields CDR1 SGHVS and CDR2 FNYEAQ.